These 27 T cell receptor beta chains were sequenced from one sample in a study of neurological immune-mediated disorders. Noted time point: longitudinal time-point 2. TCRdb re-called the 5' RACE reads through MiXCR, storing one row per CDR3 protein. This sample has about 90,000 distinct CDR3 sequences, with roughly 13% found just once. Sequenced: PBMCs. These receptors were obtained from a female donor with HTLV-1-associated myelopathy (HAM/TSP).

This clonotype was seen a handful of times. The genes are TRBV5-1 and TRBJ2-1; 7 nucleotides match TRBD2. Per the germline V gene, CDR1 is SGHRS and CDR2 is YFSETQ. The V gene end was trimmed by 0 bases and the J gene end by 0 bases; junction bases not matched to a gene: 15. There are 20 residues in the CDR3. The CDR3, as DNA: TGCGCCAGCAGCTTGGTTGCCGGGGGGTCCTTCTGGAGCTCCTACAATGAGCAGTTCTTC. Protein: CASSLVAGGSFWSSYNEQFF.

This clonotype was seen a handful of times. The chain combines TRBV20-1 with TRBJ2-6; TRBD1 matches 12 bases. This CDR3 is 18 amino acids long. Losses at the gene ends were 0 bases for V and 1 base for J; bases not matched to a gene: 4. Per germline, CDR1 DFQATT and CDR2 SNEGSKA (reference sequence). CDR3 in DNA: TGCAGTGCTAGAGACCCGGGACAGGGGGCGTCTGGGGCCAACGTCCTGACTTTC. It yields the protein CSARDPGQGASGANVLTF.

The table lists this clonotype with many counts. The chain links TRBV7-9 to TRBJ2-7; D is perhaps TRBD1 (7 bases). From germline, CDR1 is SEHNR and CDR2 FQNEAQ (reference sequence). The CDR3 extends over 19 amino acids. Between the trimmed V and J ends, which lost 4 bases and 0 bases, there was a span of 25 bases. Here the CDR3 DNA reads TGTGCCAGCAGCTCTGCAGGGACAGCGACTAGGTGGCCCTCCTACGAGCAGTACTTC. Translating it yields CASSSAGTATRWPSYEQYF.

The gene calls are TRBV3-1 and TRBJ2-7; the match to TRBD1 covers 9 bases. Per the germline V gene, CDR1 is LGHDT and CDR2 is YNNKEL (reference sequence). V lost 4 bases to trimming and J lost 2 bases; unmatched junction nucleotides: 6. The CDR3 runs 15 residues. The CDR3 sequence: CASSPAWTGAYEQYF. CDR3 bases: TGTGCCAGCAGCCCCGCCTGGACAGGGGCCTACGAGCAGTACTTC.

This clonotype showed up many times. The rearrangement uses TRBV24-1 and TRBJ2-2, with TRBD1 matching 9 bases. Germline CDR1 reads KGHDR; CDR2 reads SFDVKD. CDR3 size: 17 residues. V gave up 3 bases and J gave up 3 bases; unmatched junction bases: 7. CDR3 bases: TGTGCCACCAGTGATCGCCGGGACAGGGTTGACACCGGGGAGCTGTTTTTT. Translated: CATSDRRDRVDTGELFF.

This clonotype was counted many times. V gene TRBV29-1 combines with J gene TRBJ2-1, with TRBD2 matching over 15 bases. This CDR3 has 15 residues. V lost 1 base and J lost 10; bases outside the gene matches: 5. Germline V gives CDR1 SQVTM, CDR2 ANQGSEA. The CDR3 nucleotides are TGCAGCGTTGAAGTGGGACTAGCGGGGGGTGGGGAGCAGTTCTTC. Translated, it gives CSVEVGLAGGGEQFF.

To note about this clonotype: This may come from a read error, since a much larger clone is one base off. The chain uses TRBV6-5 and TRBJ2-7; D is undetermined. The V and J ends lost 6 bases and 2 bases respectively, with 20 bases between them. The CDR3 covers 16 residues. Germline values: CDR1 MNHEY, CDR2 SVGAGI. CDR3 sequence reads: CASSRVKIHRTYEQYF. CDR3 coding DNA: TGTGCCAGCAGCCGCGTTAAAATACATCGAACCTACGAGCAGTACTTC.

The V call is TRBV5-1, the J call TRBJ1-6; no definite D call. The germline V gene encodes CDR1 SGHRS and CDR2 YFSETQ. V was shortened by 0 bases and J by 7 bases, with 11 bases between the two germline ends. The CDR3 has 15 amino acids. CDR3 nucleotide sequence: TGCGCCAGCAGCTTGGCTGGGATAGGGAATTCACCCCTCCACTTT. Its protein product is CASSLAGIGNSPLHF.

This clonotype was detected ten times or more. The chain recombines TRBV11-3 with TRBJ2-1; 10 bases are shared with TRBD2. Germline CDR1 and CDR2: SGHNT and YENEEA. With V trimmed by 11 bases and J by 8 bases, 9 bases remained unmatched. This CDR3 region has 13 residues. Here the CDR3 reads CASSGGAFHEQFF. The CDR3, as DNA: TGTGCCTCGAGCGGGGGGGCGTTCCATGAGCAGTTCTTC.

This clonotype came up many times. The chain combines TRBV12-3 or TRBV12-4 with TRBJ2-3; D gene ambiguous. Trimming took 5 bases from V and 1 from J, leaving 7 bases between them. The CDR3 sequence is 13 residues long. CDR3 nucleotide sequence: TGTGCCAGCAGTATTCGGGGCACAGATACGCAGTATTTT. Its translation: CASSIRGTDTQYF.

This clonotype was observed at least ten times. This rearrangement joins TRBV24-1 to TRBJ2-1; D remains unclear. Germline values: CDR1 KGHDR, CDR2 SFDVKD. V was cut by 9 bases and J by 4 bases, with 9 bases left in between. The CDR3 extends over 12 amino acids. CDR3 in DNA: TGTGCCACCGGCCACTCTTACAATGAGCAGTTCTTC. It specifies CATGHSYNEQFF.

Remarks on this clonotype: A much larger clone lies one base from this, so it may be a read error. The chain joins TRBV6-1 to TRBJ2-4; D may match TRBD1 or TRBD2 (6 bases each). The CDR3 length is 15 residues. Per germline, CDR1 MNHNS and CDR2 SASEGT. The DNA of the CDR3 is TGTGTCAGCAGTGAGGGGGGCTCGGCCAAAAACATTCAGTACTTC. Translation: CVSSEGGSAKNIQYF.

The table lists this clonotype with many counts. V gene TRBV12-3 or TRBV12-4 combines with J gene TRBJ1-6; maybe TRBD1 (6 bases). V was trimmed by 10 bases and J by 2 bases, leaving 9 bases between them. The CDR3 has 13 residues. In DNA, the CDR3 is TGTGCCATCAGGGGAGCCTATAATTCACCCCTCCACTTT. Protein product: CAIRGAYNSPLHF.

V usage is TRBV21-1 and J usage is TRBJ2-2; the table's TRBD1 call for D was not verified on the DNA. TRBV21-1 has pseudogene status. The CDR3 extends over 17 amino acids. Written as DNA, the CDR3 is TGTGCCAGCAGCACGCCCGGGACCACGGCGAACACCGGGGAGCTGTTTTTT. It specifies CASSTPGTTANTGELFF.

By share, this clonotype counts as medium-sized. The DNA of the CDR3 is TGTGCCAGCAGTTTAGACGGTACCTACAATGAGCAGTTCTTC. This translates into CASSLDGTYNEQFF. The chain uses TRBV12-3 or TRBV12-4 and TRBJ2-1; no clear D. Trimming shortened V by 1 base and J by 2 bases, and 6 bases separated the two germline ends. The CDR3 is 14 amino acids.

Points on this clonotype: A clone one base away is much larger, so this may be a read error. The genes are TRBV15 and TRBJ1-2, with 7 bases that match TRBD1. V dropped 3 bases and J dropped 9; count of bases not matched to a gene: 13. CDR1 is LNHNV and CDR2 is YYDKDF in the germline V gene (reference sequence). The length of the CDR3 is 15 residues. The CDR3 nucleotides are TGTGCCACCAGCAGGAACCAGGGGGAAGAGAATTGCTACACCTTC. As protein: CATSRNQGEENCYTF.

This clonotype was picked up many times. The J gene is TRBJ1-1, the V gene TRBV6-4; TRBD1 might be the D (5 bases). Germline loops: CDR1 MRHNA, CDR2 SNTAGT. The V gene lost 0 bases and the J gene lost 2 bases, with 10 bases spanning the gap. This CDR3 spans 15 amino acids. The CDR3 DNA sequence: TGTGCCAGCAGTGACTCGACGCAGGGTAACACTGAAGCTTTCTTT. Translated: CASSDSTQGNTEAFF.

This clonotype occurred many times. The chain couples TRBV7-6 to TRBJ2-1; D call uncertain. V lost 4 bases and J lost 5, with 9 bases in between. The CDR3 is 13 amino acids. The germline V gene has CDR1 SGHVS and CDR2 FNYEAQ. This chain's CDR3 is CASSSPFDNEQFF. DNA of the CDR3: TGTGCCAGCAGCTCTCCCTTCGACAATGAGCAGTTCTTC. The full variable domain, its missing parts supplied by reference TRBV7-6 and TRBJ2-1, is GAGVSQSPRYKVTKRGQDVALRCDPISGHVSLYWYRQALGQGPEFLTYFNYEAQQDKSGLPNDRFSAERPEGSISTLTIQRTEQRDSAMYRCASSSPFDNEQFFGPGTRLTVL.

This clonotype was counted many times. The rearrangement joins TRBV3-1 to TRBJ2-2; a possible D gene is TRBD2 (5 bases). The CDR3 extends over 14 amino acids. V shed 7 bases and J shed 1 base, with 10 bases lying between them. The V gene's germline CDR1 is LGHDT and CDR2 YNNKEL (reference sequence). Written as DNA, the CDR3 is TGTGCCAGCAATTTCCGGGGGAACACCGGGGAGCTGTTTTTT. Translation gives CASNFRGNTGELFF.

J is TRBJ2-1 and V is TRBV6-1; maybe TRBD2 (6 bases). The germline V gene has CDR1 MNHNS and CDR2 SASEGT. The CDR3 is 18 residues long. V was pared by 9 bases and J by 8 bases, with 32 bases between. The CDR3 spells CASSRGLGGEPPAHEQFF. Here the CDR3 DNA reads TGTGCCAGTAGCCGAGGTTTAGGAGGGGAGCCACCTGCTCATGAGCAGTTCTTC.

This clonotype was counted between two and nine times. The chain is built from TRBV7-6 and TRBJ2-1; 11 bases map to TRBD2. From germline, CDR1 is SGHVS and CDR2 FNYEAQ. CDR3 length equals 15 residues. Unmatched junction bases numbered 4, after V lost 1 base and J lost 8 bases. CDR3 in amino acids: CASSLDTSGGDEQFF. CDR3 in DNA: TGTGCCAGCAGCTTAGATACTAGCGGGGGCGATGAGCAGTTCTTC.

This clonotype was seen ten or more times. The chain is built from TRBV21-1 and TRBJ2-7. TRBV21-1 is marked as a pseudogene. This CDR3 is 14 amino acids long. The chain's CDR3 is CASSNRTAVYEQYF. For the CDR3, the DNA is TGTGCCAGCAGCAACCGTACAGCCGTCTACGAGCAGTACTTC.

At least ten counts were recorded for this clonotype. The chain uses TRBV24-1 and TRBJ2-1, with TRBD1 matching 9 bases. J gave up 4 bases and V 3 bases, and 6 bases lay outside the gene matches. In germline, CDR1 is KGHDR, CDR2 SFDVKD. This CDR3 region has 16 residues. CDR3 amino acids: CATSDLRGTGYNEQFF. CDR3 coding DNA: TGTGCCACCAGTGATCTCCGTGGGACAGGGTACAATGAGCAGTTCTTC.

This clonotype was recorded many times. The chain is built from TRBV7-8 and TRBJ2-5, with TRBD2 matching 7 bases. Trimming took 2 bases from V and 2 from J; bases not matched to a gene: 8. Germline V gives CDR1 SGHVS, CDR2 FQNEAQ. The CDR3 is 16 residues long. This CDR3 reads CASSLSRPGGQETQYF. CDR3 bases: TGTGCCAGCAGCTTATCTCGACCGGGGGGTCAAGAGACCCAGTACTTC.

The rearrangement uses TRBV28 and TRBJ1-1; 8 bases align to TRBD1. V gave up 5 bases and J gave up 1 base; unmatched junction bases: 6. The CDR3 has 15 amino acids. CDR1 is MDHEN, CDR2 SYDVKM, per germline. The CDR3 bases are TGTGCCAGCAGTATAGGGGACAGGTCGAACACTGAAGCTTTCTTT. This gives the protein CASSIGDRSNTEAFF.

This clonotype appeared many times. The V and J genes are TRBV3-1 and TRBJ2-1; tentatively, D is TRBD2 (5 bases). This CDR3 has 16 amino acids. The germline gives CDR1 LGHDT, CDR2 YNNKEL (reference sequence). V was pared by 0 bases and J by 4 bases, with 13 bases between. Here the CDR3 DNA reads TGTGCCAGCAGCCAAGATAATGGGCGGGTTTACAATGAGCAGTTCTTC. The encoded protein is CASSQDNGRVYNEQFF.

This clonotype was detected ten times or more. This chain uses TRBV5-1 with TRBJ2-3; D may correspond to TRBD1 or TRBD2 (5 bases each). With 1 base removed from V and 2 bases from J, the gap between germline ends came to 14 bases. Germline V lookup: CDR1 SGHRS, CDR2 YFSETQ. CDR3 length: 16 amino acids. The CDR3 reads CASSLYGASSTDTQYF. CDR3 nucleotide sequence: TGCGCCAGCAGCTTGTACGGGGCCAGTTCCACAGATACGCAGTATTTT.